This entry describes one T cell receptor beta chain. The antigen remains unidentified. The germline V and J ends were trimmed by 6 bases and 0 bases, with 10 bases remaining between them. The germline V gene has CDR1 DFQATT and CDR2 SNEGSKA (reference sequence). This CDR3 has 13 amino acids. This entry comes from a study of identical twins. The donors were all healthy and Caucasian. TCRdb re-derived calls from the 5' RACE reads in MiXCR, one entry per CDR3 protein. Here the sample spans roughly 490,000 distinct CDR3 sequences, about 13% being singletons. Broader study findings: Models underestimated out-of-frame TCR alpha sharing in monozygotic twins.

These data also featured in a second study, about yellow fever vaccine responses in identical twins. That work contributes: Twins' vaccine T cell response reportedly gave the appearance of partial convergence and partial personalization.

The clonotype was recovered from a woman aged 18-29 years in good health. The gene calls are TRBV20-1 and TRBJ2-3, with no clear D. Sequencing input: CD4+ T cells sorted from blood. In nucleotides, the CDR3 is TGCAGTGCCCCGACCCAAAGCACAGATACGCAGTATTTT. It encodes CSAPTQSTDTQYF.